This TCR beta chain was obtained from a study of shared clonotypes between healthy human individuals. Measured with immunoSEQ multiplex PCR; TCRdb has only the in-frame clones, and not every one. The sample yields some 2,100,000 clones, approximately 96% seen once. The CDR3 contains 13 residues. The germline V gene has CDR1 GTSNPN and CDR2 SVGIG (reference sequence). V was clipped by 1 base and J by 12 bases, with 16 bases between them. Sequencing was carried out using naive CD4+ T cells sorted from blood. Noted subset: CD45RA+ positively selected. The V gene is TRBV30, the J gene TRBJ2-1; D gene ambiguous. The receptor was derived from a man aged 18 to 29 in good health. The CDR3 sequence: CAWSEGPPRTQFF. CDR3 nucleotides: TGTGCCTGGAGTGAGGGCCCCCCCCGGACGCAGTTCTTC.